This T cell receptor (beta chain) came from a study of shared clonotypes between healthy human individuals. The authors split each subset's genomic DNA evenly across several immunoSEQ plates. Tens of thousands of T cell genomes (approximately 210 ng DNA) went into each sorted-subset replicate. The table came from immunoSEQ multiplex PCR; TCRdb's copy has only in-frame clones and leaves some out. There are roughly 600,000 clones in the sample; about 98% occur only once, and approximately 0.3% lies in the top ten. The CDR3 covers 14 residues. CDR1 is SQVTM and CDR2 is ANQGSEA in the germline V gene. Trimming cost V 8 bases and J 2 bases, with 18 bases left between them. The naive CD8 fraction comprised CD45RO-negative cells positively selected for CCR7 and excluded terminally differentiated effector memory CD45RA+ cells. General observations from the study: Relative to memory subsets, naive subsets generally showed larger estimated richness. How much donors shared clonotypes was expected to be affected by sequencing depth.

As regards this clone: Its matching antigen is unknown.

The rearrangement joins TRBV29-1 to TRBJ2-5; D is undetermined. Sequenced: naive CD8+ T cells sorted from blood. The sequence derives from a young man in good health. The CDR3 region is CSFTPGRTQETQYF. The CDR3 bases are TGCAGCTTCACCCCTGGTAGGACGCAAGAGACCCAGTACTTC.